This T cell receptor (beta chain) stems from a study of cytomegalovirus exposure and HLA in healthy donors. Study context: Drawn from HLA-typed donors, about 85 million unique TCRs were held in an early data release.

Use of 60 Vbeta and 13 Jbeta primers characterized the PCR. TCRdb keeps only in-frame clones here, not all; method: immunoSEQ multiplex PCR. Of about 150,000 clones listed, about 10% are singletons. This clone was observed a handful of times. Its matching antigen is unknown. General study results and limits: Among TCR beta chains, those listed as cytomegalovirus-associated numbered roughly 150. At a 0.05 false discovery rate, a later analysis found approximately 17,000 TCR beta sequences to be associated with HLA alleles.

This clonotype was sampled from a man aged 50 to 60 in good health and CMV-seronegative. Sequencing input: PBMCs.

The CDR3 DNA reads TGTGCCAGTAGTATAGATGCAGTTTTGAACACTGAAGCTTTCTTT. It encodes CASSIDAVLNTEAFF. J is TRBJ1-1 and V is TRBV19; the D is unclear. The V gene lost 0 bases and the J gene lost 0 bases, with 8 bases spanning the gap. Germline V CDR1 and CDR2: LNHDA, SQIVND (reference sequence). The CDR3 is made up of 15 amino acids.